Listed below are T cell receptor beta chains from one sample, sequenced in a study of chemoradiotherapy in HPV16-positive cancers. The assay was immunoSEQ multiplex PCR, and TCRdb's table has in-frame clones only and misses some. Among some 3,900 clones listed, around 85% were seen once. Sample: tumor tissue, taken from a patient who underwent chemoradiotherapy. The receptor source for this set is a human donor with HPV-associated anogenital cancer. Each CDR3 is given with its conserved first and last residue. The order of the fields is CDR3 DNA, CDR3 protein, D gene, J gene, V gene. D genes are given only for firm matches.

cdr3_nt: TGTGCCAGTAGTATTGAAGGGTACGAGCAGTACTTC; cdr3_aa: CASSIEGYEQYF; d_call: .; j_call: TRBJ2-7; v_call: TRBV19
cdr3_nt: TGTGCCAGCAGCTTAGGACTAGCTGGCATTCAGTACTTC; cdr3_aa: CASSLGLAGIQYF; d_call: TRBD2; j_call: TRBJ2-4; v_call: TRBV11-3
cdr3_nt: TGCGCCAGCAGTGAGGCAGGGAGGCCCCAAGAGACCCAGTACTTC; cdr3_aa: CASSEAGRPQETQYF; d_call: .; j_call: TRBJ2-5; v_call: TRBV10-1
cdr3_nt: TGTGCCAGCAGTTACGAGGGGTGGAACACTGAAGCTTTCTTT; cdr3_aa: CASSYEGWNTEAFF; d_call: .; j_call: TRBJ1-1; v_call: TRBV6-5
cdr3_nt: TGTGCCAGCAGCGTGGGGGGCACCTCACCCCTCCACTTT; cdr3_aa: CASSVGGTSPLHF; d_call: .; j_call: TRBJ1-6; v_call: TRBV9
cdr3_nt: TGCGCCAGCAGCTTCCCGGGAGCAGGAGAGACCCAGTACTTC; cdr3_aa: CASSFPGAGETQYF; d_call: .; j_call: TRBJ2-5; v_call: TRBV5-1
cdr3_nt: TGTGCCAGCAGGGGCGGCAGGTATAGCAATCAGCCCCAGCATTTT; cdr3_aa: CASRGGRYSNQPQHF; d_call: .; j_call: TRBJ1-5; v_call: TRBV28
cdr3_nt: TGTGCCAGCAGTTTACAGGGGAGGTCTACTAATGAAAAACTGTTTTTT; cdr3_aa: CASSLQGRSTNEKLFF; d_call: TRBD1; j_call: TRBJ1-4; v_call: TRBV7-8
cdr3_nt: TGTGCCAGTTTACCGGGGCAGGCGAACACCGGGGAGCTGTTTTTT; cdr3_aa: CASLPGQANTGELFF; d_call: .; j_call: TRBJ2-2; v_call: TRBV11-1
cdr3_nt: TGCGCCAGCAGCACCCGTTTAGCGGGAGGGCCCGCAGATACGCAGTATTTT; cdr3_aa: CASSTRLAGGPADTQYF; d_call: TRBD2; j_call: TRBJ2-3; v_call: TRBV5-1